This note documents a single T cell receptor beta chain sequence. This receptor's antigen is unknown. One end of the junction does not line up with germline, which may come from a read error. This record comes from a study of T cell responses to AZD1222 COVID-19 vaccine (dated by TCRdb to about 2021). About the study as a whole: AZD1222 recipients with second doses at about 4 weeks or about 12 weeks were pooled, because spike-specific TCR depth and breadth did not differ between schedules. Trial participants were enrolled into age subgroups of 18-55, 56-69 and 70-plus years, which contained about 150, 28 and 57 TCR-sequenced participants, respectively. TCR sequencing covered some 240 trial participants: some 210 given two doses of AZD1222 and about 26 given two doses of MenACWY control vaccine. Findings and caveats that apply to the study as a whole: Vaccine-associated CD4 TCRs spanned the whole spike protein, with dominant responses in regions 160-218 and 743-854. After two AZD1222 doses, spike-specific TCR breadth and depth were significantly higher than at day 0 and than in MenACWY recipients. Participants were mostly white British and included more females than males, and it was suggested by the authors that clonal diversity may have been underestimated. Conclusions about previously exposed vaccinees are limited, since just a handful of AZD1222 recipients were seropositive for SARS-CoV-2 at baseline. The 56-69-year group was small, and its depth increase did not reach significance, likely because of low power. Because no day 14 peak-response samples were available, the repertoires could be characterized only after the peak T cell response. Reportedly, almost half of the unique spike-specific TCRs recognized epitopes lying outside the regions that are mutated in the B.1.351 and B.1.1.7 variants.

The sample's time point label is to be understood as: baseline before first vaccination. The vaccinee samples were drawn from two UK trials, COV001 and COV002, one of which was a single-blind randomized controlled phase 2/3 trial testing AZD1222 (ChAdOx1 nCoV-19) in healthy adults. For TCRbeta chain sequencing, PBMC samples from trial participants were taken at day 0 and at day 28 after the second dose. Reading the germline V gene gives CDR1 MDHEN and CDR2 SYDVKM. From the cysteine through the phenylalanine, the CDR3 covers 14 amino acids. Solely the CDR3 DNA is kept, with 42 bases framed from the first base. The CDR3 regions of human TCRbeta chains were subjected to immunosequencing. The study's own analysis went as follows. Repertoire TCRs were matched against a reference library of SARS-CoV-2-specific TCRs generated with the MIRA antigen-specificity platform. Breadth was defined as the fraction of unique TCRs that were SARS-CoV-2-associated, and depth was defined as the fraction of total T cells that were SARS-CoV-2-associated. Each spike-specific TCR was assigned to its reactive spike region and to a CD4 or CD8 class using the MIRA data. Log10-transformed breadth and depth values were compared by one-way ANOVA with Sidak's multiple comparisons tests. TCRdb retrieved this table from immuneACCESS and kept in-frame rearrangements only. Not all clones are present; in checked studies, unresolved V genes account for under half, and no reason is known for the remainder. V, J and clone size reflect that table, while D and trimming were determined from the DNA. This sample holds more than 150,000 clones; approximately 90% were observed only once. Of the sample, over 0.75% falls within the top ten clones.

The sample consisted of peripheral blood, taken on day 0 of AZD1222 vaccination. The receptor was derived from an adult in good health. The chain uses TRBV28 and TRBJ2-5; the D gene is not confidently resolved. The CDR3 region: CASKIRANQETQYF. The bases are TGTGCCAGCAAAATTCGGGCCAACCAGGAGACCCAGTACTTC.